Reported below is one TCR beta chain. After removal of 2 bases from V and 11 bases from J, the junction contained 14 bases not matched to a gene. The germline CDR1 and CDR2 sequences are MGHRA and YSYEKL. There are 16 residues in the CDR3. The table came from immunoSEQ multiplex PCR; TCRdb's copy has only in-frame clones and leaves some out. The sample contains about 90,000 clones, 74% of which appear only once. This entry comes from a study of CD8 T cell repertoires and HIV-1 epitope variants. Across the study: Controls were a CMV, EBV and flu pool, Ebola AY9, and no peptide.

V and J are TRBV4-1 and TRBJ1-5, with 8 nucleotides matching TRBD1. This receptor was taken from a male donor with HIV. Sequencing input: uncultured baseline CD8+ T cells from peripheral blood mononuclear cells (PBMCs). The CDR3 reads CASSQQTGAIAIAQHF. DNA for the CDR3: TGCGCCAGCAGCCAACAGACAGGGGCGATAGCAATCGCCCAGCATTTT.